This T cell receptor (beta chain) was sequenced during a study of blood T cell repertoires in COVID-19. For the study at large: Nucleic acid was either cDNA or gDNA, and it came from T cells, B-cell-depleted T cells, or PBMCs.

CDR3 length: 14 residues. V was trimmed by 0 bases and J by 6 bases, leaving 8 bases between them. From germline, CDR1 is KGHDR and CDR2 SFDVKD. Some clones are missing from TCRdb's copy, which holds only in-frame ones; the method was immunoSEQ multiplex PCR. The sample consists of around 70,000 clones, approximately 83% of them appearing once. The clonotype comes from a human donor in a cohort sampled during active COVID-19. The sample was peripheral blood. The V and J genes are TRBV24-1 and TRBJ2-1, with D hard to call. Here the CDR3 reads CATSDLESRNEQFF. The CDR3 bases are TGTGCCACCAGTGATTTGGAGTCTCGCAATGAGCAGTTCTTC.